This paragraph reports one T cell receptor (beta chain). Its recognized antigen is unknown. Base-call qualities are not available, and no considerably larger clone is one nucleotide away. The library was built by means of PCR. The data were produced on an Illumina HiSeq 2500. TCR libraries were prepared with molecular barcoding, using unique molecular identifiers to normalize TCRbeta repertoire quantification. TCRdb handled the public reads itself, with Q25 trimming in fastp and clone calling in MiXCR, and kept productive beta chains. Rows matching on CDR3 protein sequence are summarized as one entry with the most common DNA and genes. The sample table contains some 830,000 distinct CDR3 sequences; only one count was recorded for less than 20% of them. The leading ten clones occupy around 5% of the sample. At the junction V is shortened by 4 bases and J by 5 bases, with 10 bases in between. The CDR3, from cysteine to phenylalanine, totals 12 residues. The read is trimmed to its CDR3 DNA, 36 bases read in frame from base 1. For CDR1 and CDR2, the germline V gene lists SGHDT and YYEEEE.

These data originate in a study of T-cell reconstitution after alpha-beta-depleted transplantation in children (TCRdb year 2016). Notes on the research overall: The study quantitatively tracked T-cell immune reconstitution after TCRalphabeta/CD19-depleted allogeneic hematopoietic cell transplantation in children using TCR repertoire profiling.

The treatment or condition label here, explained by the study, means: allogeneic hematopoietic cell transplantation with graft depleted of TCRalphabeta T cells and CD19 B cells. The children who served as transplant recipients had been given grafts of TCRalphabeta/CD19-depleted allogeneic hematopoietic cells. Beyond this particular receptor, the publication reports: The apparently early recovery of alphabetaT-cell counts about two months after transplant reportedly depended on only several hundred rapidly expanded clones that came from non-depleted graft cells. The high TCRbeta diversity at day 60 in some patients was ascribed to recipient T cells and intrathymic progenitors that had survived conditioning. The frequencies of hyperexpanded clones fell over the following months, and after one year, T-cell counts and TCRbeta diversity were mostly attributed to newly produced T cells.

Sequencing was performed on PBMCs, mostly from graft donor cells, taken 360 days after TCRalphabeta/CD19-depleted stem cell transplant. The clonotype was recovered from a male patient aged 10 to 17 who had a stem cell transplant for acute lymphoblastic leukemia, so the T cells may come from the graft donor. This sequence uses TRBV5-6 and TRBJ2-7; a confident D gene designation cannot be given. This receptor carries the CDR3 CASSPGPNEQYF. The DNA is TGTGCCAGCAGCCCGGGTCCCAACGAGCAGTACTTC.